The source of this T cell receptor (beta chain) is a study of PD-1 blockade in classical Hodgkin lymphoma. Findings and limits, study-wide: A significant rise in TCR diversity was seen by C4D1 for CD4+ cells but not for CD8+ cells.

Every one of the patients relapsed after autologous stem cell transplantation (brentuximab vedotin exposure was variable). Assay used: immunoSEQ multiplex PCR; TCRdb lists only in-frame clones, some missing. Among 100,000 or so clones listed, about 89% were seen once. Concerning this clone itself: Its antigen is currently unknown.

Specimen: peripheral blood mononuclear cells (PBMCs), collected before the second cycle of nivolumab. The source of this sequence is a human donor with classical Hodgkin lymphoma.

DNA of the CDR3: TGCGCCAGCAGCGAAGGGACAGGGGATCATCAGCCCCAGCATTTT. Translated: CASSEGTGDHQPQHF. The chain couples TRBV5-1 to TRBJ1-5; 10 bases fit TRBD1. This CDR3 has 15 residues. V was clipped by 4 bases and J by 5 bases; unmatched bases: 6. Germline lookup yields CDR1 SGHRS and CDR2 YFSETQ.